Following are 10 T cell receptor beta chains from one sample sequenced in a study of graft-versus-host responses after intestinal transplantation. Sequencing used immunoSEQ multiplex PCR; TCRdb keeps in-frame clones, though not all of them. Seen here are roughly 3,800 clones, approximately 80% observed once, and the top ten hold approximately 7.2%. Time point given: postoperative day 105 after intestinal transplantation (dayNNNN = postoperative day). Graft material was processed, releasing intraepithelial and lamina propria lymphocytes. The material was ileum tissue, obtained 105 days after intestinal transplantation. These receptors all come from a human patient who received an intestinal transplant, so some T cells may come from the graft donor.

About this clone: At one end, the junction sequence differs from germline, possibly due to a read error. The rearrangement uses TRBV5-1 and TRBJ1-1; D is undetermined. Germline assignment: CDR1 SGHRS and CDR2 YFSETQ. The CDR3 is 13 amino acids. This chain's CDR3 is CASSLVQNAEAFF. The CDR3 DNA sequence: TGCGCCAGCAGCTTGGTGCAGAACGCTGAAGCTTTCTTT. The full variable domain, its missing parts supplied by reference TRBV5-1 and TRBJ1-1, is KAGVTQTPRYLIKTRGQQVTLSCSPISGHRSVSWYQQTPGQGLQFLFEYFSETQRNKGNFPGRFSGRQFSNSRSEMNVSTLELGDSALYLCASSLVQNAEAFFGQGTRLTVV.

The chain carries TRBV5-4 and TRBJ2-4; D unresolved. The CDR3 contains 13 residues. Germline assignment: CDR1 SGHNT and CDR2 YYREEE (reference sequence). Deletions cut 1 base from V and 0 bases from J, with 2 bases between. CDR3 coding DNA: TGTGCCAGCAGCTTGACAGCCAAAAACATTCAGTACTTC. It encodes CASSLTAKNIQYF.

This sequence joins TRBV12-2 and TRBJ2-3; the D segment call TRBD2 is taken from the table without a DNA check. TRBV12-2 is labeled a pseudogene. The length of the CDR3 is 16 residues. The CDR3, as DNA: TGTGCAAGTCGCTCAGGGCTAGCGCTTAGCACAGATACGCAGTATTTT. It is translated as CASRSGLALSTDTQYF.

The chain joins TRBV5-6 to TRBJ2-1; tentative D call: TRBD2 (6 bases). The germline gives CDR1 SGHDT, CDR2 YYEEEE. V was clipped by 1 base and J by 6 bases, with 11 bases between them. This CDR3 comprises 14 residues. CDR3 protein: CASSLPGESNEQFF. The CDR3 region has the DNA TGTGCCAGCAGCTTGCCGGGAGAAAGCAATGAGCAGTTCTTC.

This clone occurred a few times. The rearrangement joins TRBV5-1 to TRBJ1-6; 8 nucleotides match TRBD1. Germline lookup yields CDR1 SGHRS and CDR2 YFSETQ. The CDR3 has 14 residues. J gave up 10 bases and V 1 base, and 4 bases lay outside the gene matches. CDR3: CASSLQGAGSPLHF. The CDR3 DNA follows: TGCGCCAGCAGCTTGCAGGGGGCCGGCTCACCCCTCCACTTT.

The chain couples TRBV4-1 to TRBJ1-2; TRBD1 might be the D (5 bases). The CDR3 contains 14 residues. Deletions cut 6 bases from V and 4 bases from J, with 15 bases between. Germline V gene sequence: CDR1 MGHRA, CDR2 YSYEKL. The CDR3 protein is CASSRISTAYGYTF. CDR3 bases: TGCGCCAGCAGTCGAATATCGACAGCCTATGGCTACACCTTC.

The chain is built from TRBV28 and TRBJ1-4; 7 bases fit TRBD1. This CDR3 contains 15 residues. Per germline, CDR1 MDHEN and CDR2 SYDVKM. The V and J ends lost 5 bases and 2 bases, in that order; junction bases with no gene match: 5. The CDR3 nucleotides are TGTGCCAGCAGTCGTTTGACAGGGACTAATGAAAAACTGTTTTTT. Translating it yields CASSRLTGTNEKLFF.

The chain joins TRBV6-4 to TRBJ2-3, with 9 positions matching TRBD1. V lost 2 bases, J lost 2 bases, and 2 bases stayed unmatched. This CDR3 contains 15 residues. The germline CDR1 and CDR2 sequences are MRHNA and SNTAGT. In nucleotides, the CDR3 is TGTGCCAGCAGTGACGGACAGGGGCACACAGATACGCAGTATTTT. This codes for CASSDGQGHTDTQYF.

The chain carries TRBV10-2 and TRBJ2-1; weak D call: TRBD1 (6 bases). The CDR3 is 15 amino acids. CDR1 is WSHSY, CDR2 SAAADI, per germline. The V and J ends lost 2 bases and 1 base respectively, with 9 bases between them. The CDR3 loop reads CASSETGLSYNEQFF. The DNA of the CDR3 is TGCGCCAGCAGTGAGACAGGGCTTTCCTACAATGAGCAGTTCTTC.

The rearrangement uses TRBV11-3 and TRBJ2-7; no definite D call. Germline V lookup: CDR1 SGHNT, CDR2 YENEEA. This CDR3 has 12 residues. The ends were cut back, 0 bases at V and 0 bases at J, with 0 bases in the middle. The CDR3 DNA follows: TGTGCCAGCAGCTTAGACTCCTACGAGCAGTACTTC. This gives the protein CASSLDSYEQYF.